The 5 T cell receptor beta chains below all came from one sample that was sequenced in a study of T cell changes during pregnancy in multiple sclerosis. Produced via immunoSEQ multiplex PCR; TCRdb's table is partial and in-frame only. The data contain roughly 35,000 clones, 92% of them seen just once; the ten biggest clones take up under 0.55%. The material was CD4+ T cells from peripheral blood mononuclear cells, obtained after pregnancy. These receptors all stem from a female donor with multiple sclerosis, enrolled in a pregnancy study.

This rearrangement joins TRBV21-1 to TRBJ2-5; the D call of TRBD1 is as the table states it, not checked on the DNA. TRBV21-1 is reported as a pseudogene. The CDR3 has 17 residues. The CDR3 region is CASSKAPTGGGEETQYF. The CDR3 DNA reads TGTGCCAGCAGCAAAGCGCCGACAGGGGGCGGAGAAGAGACCCAGTACTTC.

J is TRBJ2-3 and V is TRBV15; TRBD2 matches at 10 bases. Germline values: CDR1 LNHNV, CDR2 YYDKDF (reference sequence). The CDR3 totals 20 residues. V trimming: 0 bases; J trimming: 0 bases; junction bases outside the gene matches: 12. The CDR3: CATSRDPPGLAGASTDTQYF. CDR3 in DNA: TGTGCCACCAGCAGAGATCCCCCCGGTCTAGCGGGGGCGAGCACAGATACGCAGTATTTT.

Only one count was recorded for this clone. This chain uses TRBV2 with TRBJ1-4; D is perhaps TRBD1 (6 bases). Deletions cut 6 bases from V and 5 bases from J, with 10 bases between. The CDR3 is 13 amino acids. Per germline, CDR1 SNHLY and CDR2 FYNNEI. The CDR3 here is CASSQTGNEKLFF. As DNA, the CDR3 is TGTGCCAGCAGCCAGACAGGAAATGAAAAACTGTTTTTT.

This chain joins TRBV11-2 and TRBJ2-5, with D unclear. V was shortened by 2 bases and J by 4 bases, with 14 bases between the two germline ends. CDR3 length: 15 residues. Looked up from germline, CDR1 is SGHAT and CDR2 is FQNNGV. The DNA of the CDR3 is TGTGCCAGCAGCTTACGACGGGTTCTCGTAGAGACCCAGTACTTC. It yields the protein CASSLRRVLVETQYF.

The CDR3 region is CASMDQGGYGYTF. The DNA of the CDR3 is TGTGCCAGCATGGATCAGGGAGGCTATGGCTACACCTTC. V is TRBV2 and J is TRBJ1-2; TRBD1 is a possible D gene (5 bases). Germline assignment: CDR1 SNHLY and CDR2 FYNNEI. V was pared by 7 bases and J by 4 bases, with 13 bases between. The CDR3 is 13 amino acids.